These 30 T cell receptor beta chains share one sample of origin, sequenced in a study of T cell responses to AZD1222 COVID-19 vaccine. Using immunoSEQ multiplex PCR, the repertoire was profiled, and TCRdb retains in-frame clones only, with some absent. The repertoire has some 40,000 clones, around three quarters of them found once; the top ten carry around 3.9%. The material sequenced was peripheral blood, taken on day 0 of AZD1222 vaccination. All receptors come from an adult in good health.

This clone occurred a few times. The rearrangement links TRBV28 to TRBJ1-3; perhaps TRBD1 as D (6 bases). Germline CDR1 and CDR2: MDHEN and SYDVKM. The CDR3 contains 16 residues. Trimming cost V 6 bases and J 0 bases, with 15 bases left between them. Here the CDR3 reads CASSPPGQRSGNTIYF. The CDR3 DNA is TGTGCCAGCAGCCCACCCGGACAGCGCTCTGGAAACACCATATATTTT.

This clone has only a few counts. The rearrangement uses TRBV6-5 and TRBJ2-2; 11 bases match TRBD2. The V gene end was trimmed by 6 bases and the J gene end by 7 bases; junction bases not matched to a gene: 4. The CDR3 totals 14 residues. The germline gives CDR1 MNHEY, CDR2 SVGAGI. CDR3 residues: CASSQGLAVGELFF. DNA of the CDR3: TGTGCCAGCAGCCAGGGACTAGCGGTCGGGGAGCTGTTTTTT.

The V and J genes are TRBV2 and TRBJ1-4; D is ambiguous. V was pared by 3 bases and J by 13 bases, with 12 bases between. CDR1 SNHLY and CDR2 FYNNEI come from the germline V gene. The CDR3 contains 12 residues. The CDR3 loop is CASSEAGRGLFF. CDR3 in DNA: TGTGCCAGCAGTGAGGCGGGCCGGGGACTGTTTTTT. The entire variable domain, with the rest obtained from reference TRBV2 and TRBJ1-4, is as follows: EPEVTQTPSHQVTQMGQEVILRCVPISNHLYFYWYRQILGQKVEFLVSFYNNEISEKSEIFDDQFSVERPDGSNFTLKIRSTKLEDSAMYFCASSEAGRGLFFGSGTQLSVL.

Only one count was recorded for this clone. CDR3 sequence (DNA): TGTGCCAGCAGTTACTTAGGACAGGGGGCTTCACCCCTCCACTTT. It yields the protein CASSYLGQGASPLHF. V is TRBV6-2 or TRBV6-3 and J is TRBJ1-6; 11 bases line up with TRBD1. The CDR3 runs to 15 residues. CDR1 MNHEY and CDR2 SVGEGT come from the germline V gene. The V segment lost 1 base and the J segment 9 bases; nucleotides outside the gene matches: 2.

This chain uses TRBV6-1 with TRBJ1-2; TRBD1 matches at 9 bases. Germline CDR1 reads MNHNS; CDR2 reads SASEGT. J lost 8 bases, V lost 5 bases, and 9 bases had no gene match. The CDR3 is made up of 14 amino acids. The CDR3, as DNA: TGTGCCAGCAGTTCTGTTGGACAGGGGTACGGCTACACCTTC. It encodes CASSSVGQGYGYTF.

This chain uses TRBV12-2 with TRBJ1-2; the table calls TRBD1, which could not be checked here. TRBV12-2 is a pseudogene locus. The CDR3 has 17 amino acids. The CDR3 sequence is CASRPHLDSSPNYGYTF. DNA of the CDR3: TGTGCAAGTCGCCCCCATCTGGACAGCAGTCCTAACTATGGCTACACCTTC.

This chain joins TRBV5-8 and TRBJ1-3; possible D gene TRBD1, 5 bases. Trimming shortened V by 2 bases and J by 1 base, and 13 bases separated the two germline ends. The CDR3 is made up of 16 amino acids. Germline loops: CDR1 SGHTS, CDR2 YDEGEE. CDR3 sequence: CASSLQDLSSGNTIYF. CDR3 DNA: TGTGCCAGCAGCTTACAGGACCTAAGTTCTGGAAACACCATATATTTT.

The CDR3 region is CASSPSSNRGRSYGYTF. The CDR3 DNA reads TGTGCCAGCAGCCCAAGCTCGAACAGGGGGCGGAGCTATGGCTACACCTTC. The V and J genes are TRBV3-1 (or the pseudogene TRBV3-2) and TRBJ1-2; 9 nucleotides match TRBD1. The CDR3 contains 17 residues. After removal of 4 bases from V and 4 bases from J, the junction contained 13 bases not matched to a gene. Germline loops: CDR1 LGHDT, CDR2 YNNKEL (reference sequence).

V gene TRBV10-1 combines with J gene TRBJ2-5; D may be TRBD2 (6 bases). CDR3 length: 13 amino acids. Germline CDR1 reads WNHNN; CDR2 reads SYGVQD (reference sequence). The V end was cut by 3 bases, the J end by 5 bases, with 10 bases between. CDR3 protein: CASSEAGSETQYF. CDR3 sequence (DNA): TGCGCCAGCAGTGAAGCCGGGAGTGAGACCCAGTACTTC.

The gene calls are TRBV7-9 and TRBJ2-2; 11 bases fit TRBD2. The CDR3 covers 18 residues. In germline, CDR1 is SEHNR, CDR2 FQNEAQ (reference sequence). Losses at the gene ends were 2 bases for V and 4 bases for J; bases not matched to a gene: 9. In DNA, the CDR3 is TGTGCCAGCAGCTTAACCCTTAGCGGGGGGGCGACCACCGGGGAGCTGTTTTTT. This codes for CASSLTLSGGATTGELFF.

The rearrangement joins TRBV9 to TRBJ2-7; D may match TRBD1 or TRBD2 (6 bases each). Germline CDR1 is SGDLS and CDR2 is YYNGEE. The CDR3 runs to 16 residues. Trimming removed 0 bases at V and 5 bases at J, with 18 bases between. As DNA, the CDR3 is TGTGCCAGCAGCGTAGGGGGGGACACCGGGTCCCACGAGCAGTACTTC. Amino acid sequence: CASSVGGDTGSHEQYF.

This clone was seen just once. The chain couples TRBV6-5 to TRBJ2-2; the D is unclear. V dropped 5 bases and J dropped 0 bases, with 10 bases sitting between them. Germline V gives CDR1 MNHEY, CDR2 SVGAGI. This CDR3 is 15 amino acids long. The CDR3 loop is CASSPPQANTGELFF. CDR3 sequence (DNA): TGTGCCAGCAGTCCCCCTCAGGCGAACACCGGGGAGCTGTTTTTT.

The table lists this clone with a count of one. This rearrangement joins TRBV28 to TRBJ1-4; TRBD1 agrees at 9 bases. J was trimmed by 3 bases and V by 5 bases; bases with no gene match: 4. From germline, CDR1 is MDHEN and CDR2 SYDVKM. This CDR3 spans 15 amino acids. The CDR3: CASSQDRGANEKLFF. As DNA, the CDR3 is TGTGCCAGCAGTCAAGACAGGGGGGCTAATGAAAAACTGTTTTTT.

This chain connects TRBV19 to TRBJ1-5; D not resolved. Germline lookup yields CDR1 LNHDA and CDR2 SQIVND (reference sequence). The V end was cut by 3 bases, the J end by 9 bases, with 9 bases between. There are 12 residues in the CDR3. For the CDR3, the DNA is TGTGCCAGTAGTATCATCTTTGGGCCCCAGCATTTT. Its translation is CASSIIFGPQHF. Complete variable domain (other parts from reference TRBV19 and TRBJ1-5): DGGITQSPKYLFRKEGQNVTLSCEQNLNHDAMYWYRQDPGQGLRLIYYSQIVNDFQKGDIAEGYSVSREKKESFPLTVTSAQKNPTAFYLCASSIIFGPQHFGDGTRLSIL.

CDR3 in amino acids: CASSLRERGVSGELFF. The CDR3 DNA follows: TGTGCCAGCAGTTTAAGGGAGCGGGGGGTTTCCGGGGAGCTGTTTTTT. The rearrangement uses TRBV27 and TRBJ2-2; 9 bases match TRBD2. The CDR3 sequence is 16 residues long. V lost 2 bases to trimming and J lost 6 bases; unmatched junction nucleotides: 7. Germline CDR1 MNHEY, CDR2 SMNVEV (reference sequence).

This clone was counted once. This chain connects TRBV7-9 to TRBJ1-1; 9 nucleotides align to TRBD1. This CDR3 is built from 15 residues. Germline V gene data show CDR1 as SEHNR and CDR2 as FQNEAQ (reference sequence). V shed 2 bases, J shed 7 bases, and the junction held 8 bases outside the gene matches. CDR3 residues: CASSLNEGTGIEAFF. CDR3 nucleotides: TGTGCCAGCAGCTTAAACGAGGGGACAGGGATTGAAGCTTTCTTT.

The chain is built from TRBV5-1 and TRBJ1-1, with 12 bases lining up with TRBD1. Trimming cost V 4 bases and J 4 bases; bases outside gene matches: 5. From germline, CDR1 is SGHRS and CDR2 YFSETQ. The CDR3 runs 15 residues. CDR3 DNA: TGCGCCAGCAGCGCCGGGACAGGGGGCGGCACTGAAGCTTTCTTT. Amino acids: CASSAGTGGGTEAFF.

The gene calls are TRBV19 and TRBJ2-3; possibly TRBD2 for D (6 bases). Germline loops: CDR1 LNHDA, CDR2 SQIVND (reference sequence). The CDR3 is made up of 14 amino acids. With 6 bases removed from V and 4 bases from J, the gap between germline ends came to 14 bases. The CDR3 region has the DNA TGTGCCAGTAGCAGTGGGGAGGCTTCAGATACGCAGTATTTT. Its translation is CASSSGEASDTQYF.

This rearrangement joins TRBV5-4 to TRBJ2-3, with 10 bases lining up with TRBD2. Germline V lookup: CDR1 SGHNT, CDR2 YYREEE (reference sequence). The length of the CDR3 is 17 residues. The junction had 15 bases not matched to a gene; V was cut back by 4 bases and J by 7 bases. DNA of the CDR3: TGTGCCAGCAGCCCAGCCGACGGAGCGGGGGGGGTGAATACGCAGTATTTT. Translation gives CASSPADGAGGVNTQYF.

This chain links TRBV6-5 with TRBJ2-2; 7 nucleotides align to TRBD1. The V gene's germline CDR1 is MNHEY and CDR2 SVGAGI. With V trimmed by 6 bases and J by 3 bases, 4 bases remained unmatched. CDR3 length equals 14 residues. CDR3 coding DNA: TGTGCCAGCAGACAGGGGACACACACCGGGGAGCTGTTTTTT. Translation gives CASRQGTHTGELFF.

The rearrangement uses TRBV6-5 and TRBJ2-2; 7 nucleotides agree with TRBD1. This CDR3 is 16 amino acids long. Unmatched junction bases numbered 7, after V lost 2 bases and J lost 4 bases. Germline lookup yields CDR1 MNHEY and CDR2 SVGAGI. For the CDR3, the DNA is TGTGCCAGCAGTTACCCGACAGGGATGGGCACCGGGGAGCTGTTTTTT. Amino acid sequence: CASSYPTGMGTGELFF.

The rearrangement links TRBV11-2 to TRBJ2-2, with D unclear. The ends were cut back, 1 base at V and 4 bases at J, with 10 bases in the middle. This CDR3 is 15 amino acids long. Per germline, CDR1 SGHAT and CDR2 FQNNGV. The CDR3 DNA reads TGTGCCAGCAGCTTAGGATCCAACCCCACCGGGGAGCTGTTTTTT. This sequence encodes CASSLGSNPTGELFF.

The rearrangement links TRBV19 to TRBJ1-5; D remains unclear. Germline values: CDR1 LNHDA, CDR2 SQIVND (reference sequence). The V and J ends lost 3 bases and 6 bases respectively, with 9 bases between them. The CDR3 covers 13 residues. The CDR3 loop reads CASSMSLAQPQHF. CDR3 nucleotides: TGTGCCAGTAGTATGTCTTTAGCTCAGCCCCAGCATTTT.

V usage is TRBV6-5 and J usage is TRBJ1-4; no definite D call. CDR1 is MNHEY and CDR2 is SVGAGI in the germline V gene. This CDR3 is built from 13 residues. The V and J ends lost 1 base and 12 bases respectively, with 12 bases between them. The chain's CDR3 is CASSYFRSSQLFF. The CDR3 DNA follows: TGTGCCAGCAGTTACTTTAGGAGTAGTCAACTGTTTTTT.

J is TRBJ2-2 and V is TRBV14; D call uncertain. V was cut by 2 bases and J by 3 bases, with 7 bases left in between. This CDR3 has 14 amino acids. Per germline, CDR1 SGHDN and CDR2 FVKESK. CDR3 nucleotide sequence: TGTGCCAGCAGCCAACTCATCTACACCGGGGAGCTGTTTTTT. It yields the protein CASSQLIYTGELFF. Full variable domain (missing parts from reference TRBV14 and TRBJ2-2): EAGVTQFPSHSVIEKGQTVTLRCDPISGHDNLYWYRRVMGKEIKFLLHFVKESKQDESGMPNNRFLAERTGGTYSTLKVQPAELEDSGVYFCASSQLIYTGELFFGEGSRLTVL.

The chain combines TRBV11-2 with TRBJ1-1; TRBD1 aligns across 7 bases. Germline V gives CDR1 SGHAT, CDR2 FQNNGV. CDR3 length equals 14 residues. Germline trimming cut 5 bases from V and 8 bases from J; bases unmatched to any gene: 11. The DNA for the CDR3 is TGTGCCAGCAGCCCGGGGGACAGACCCTTCGAAGCTTTCTTT. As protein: CASSPGDRPFEAFF. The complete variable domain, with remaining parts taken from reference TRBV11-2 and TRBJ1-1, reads EAGVAQSPRYKIIEKRQSVAFWCNPISGHATLYWYQQILGQGPKLLIQFQNNGVVDDSQLPKDRFSAERLKGVDSTLKIQPAKLEDSAVYLCASSPGDRPFEAFFGQGTRLTVV.

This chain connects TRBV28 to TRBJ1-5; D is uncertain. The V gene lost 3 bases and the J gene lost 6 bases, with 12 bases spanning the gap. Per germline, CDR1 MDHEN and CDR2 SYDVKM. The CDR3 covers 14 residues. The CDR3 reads CASSFGVGTQPQHF. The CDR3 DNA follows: TGTGCCAGCAGTTTTGGAGTGGGTACTCAGCCCCAGCATTTT. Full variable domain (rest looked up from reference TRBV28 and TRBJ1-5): DVKVTQSSRYLVKRTGEKVFLECVQDMDHENMFWYRQDPGLGLRLIYFSYDVKMKEKGDIPEGYSVSREKKERFSLILESASTNQTSMYLCASSFGVGTQPQHFGDGTRLSIL.

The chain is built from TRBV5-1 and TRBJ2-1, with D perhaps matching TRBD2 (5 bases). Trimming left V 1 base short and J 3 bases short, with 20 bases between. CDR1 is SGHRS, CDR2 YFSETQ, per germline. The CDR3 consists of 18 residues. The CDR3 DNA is TGCGCCAGCAGCTTGTCCCCCCCCTCGGGGAAACTCTACAATGAGCAGTTCTTC. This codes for CASSLSPPSGKLYNEQFF.

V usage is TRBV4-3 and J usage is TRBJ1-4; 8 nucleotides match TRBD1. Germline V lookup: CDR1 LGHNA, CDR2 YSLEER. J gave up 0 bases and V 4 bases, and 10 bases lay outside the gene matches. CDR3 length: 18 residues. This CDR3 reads CASSPGGRGSATNEKLFF. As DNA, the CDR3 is TGCGCCAGCAGCCCAGGGGGCAGGGGCTCGGCAACTAATGAAAAACTGTTTTTT.

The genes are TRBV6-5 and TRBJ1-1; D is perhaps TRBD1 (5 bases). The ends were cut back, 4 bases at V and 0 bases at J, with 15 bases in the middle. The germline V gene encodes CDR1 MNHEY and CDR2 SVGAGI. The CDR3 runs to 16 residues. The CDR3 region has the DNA TGTGCCAGCAGTTCCCCGGTAGGGACCATGAACACTGAAGCTTTCTTT. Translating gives CASSSPVGTMNTEAFF.